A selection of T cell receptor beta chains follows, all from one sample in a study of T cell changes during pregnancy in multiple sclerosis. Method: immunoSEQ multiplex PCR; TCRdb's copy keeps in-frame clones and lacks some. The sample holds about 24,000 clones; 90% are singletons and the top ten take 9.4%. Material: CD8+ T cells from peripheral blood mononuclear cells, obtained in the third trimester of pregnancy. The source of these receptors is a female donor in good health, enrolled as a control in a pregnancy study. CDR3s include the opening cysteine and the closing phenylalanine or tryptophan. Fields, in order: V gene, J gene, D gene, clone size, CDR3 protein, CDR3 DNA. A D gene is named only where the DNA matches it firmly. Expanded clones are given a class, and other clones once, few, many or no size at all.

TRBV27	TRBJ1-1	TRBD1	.	CASGQGAMNTEAFF	TGTGCCAGCGGACAGGGGGCGATGAACACTGAAGCTTTCTTT
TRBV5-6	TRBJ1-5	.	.	CASSLGGEPQHF	TGTGCCAGCAGCTTGGGGGGGGAGCCCCAGCATTTT
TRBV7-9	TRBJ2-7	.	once	CASSPGSYEQYF	TGTGCCAGCAGCCCCGGCTCCTACGAGCAGTACTTC
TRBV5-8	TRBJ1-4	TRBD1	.	CASSGGTGDEKLFF	TGTGCCAGCAGCGGCGGGACAGGAGATGAAAAACTGTTTTTT
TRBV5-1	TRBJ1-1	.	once	CASSLGLGGRNTEAFF	TGCGCCAGCAGCTTGGGATTGGGGGGGCGAAACACTGAAGCTTTCTTT
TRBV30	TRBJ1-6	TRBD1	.	CAWSSGTGGSPLHF	TGTGCCTGGAGTTCCGGGACAGGGGGTTCACCCCTCCACTTT
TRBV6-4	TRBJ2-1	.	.	CASSGGAESSYNEQFF	TGTGCCAGCAGTGGGGGCGCAGAGAGCTCCTACAATGAGCAGTTCTTC
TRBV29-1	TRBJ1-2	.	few	CSVGRGTDVHLLYGYTF	TGCAGCGTTGGTAGGGGCACCGACGTACACCTTCTCTATGGCTACACCTTC
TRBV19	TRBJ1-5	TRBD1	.	CASSPDRGRVQPQHF	TGTGCCAGTAGTCCGGACAGGGGGCGCGTTCAGCCCCAGCATTTT
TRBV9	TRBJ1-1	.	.	CASSETGRNTEAFF	TGTGCCAGCAGCGAGACAGGTCGAAACACTGAAGCTTTCTTT
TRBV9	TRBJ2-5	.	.	CASSGARETQYF	TGTGCCAGCAGCGGGGCCCGTGAGACCCAGTACTTC
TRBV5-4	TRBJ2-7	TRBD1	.	CASSLTGDGGYEQYF	TGTGCCAGCAGCTTGACAGGGGATGGGGGCTACGAGCAGTACTTC
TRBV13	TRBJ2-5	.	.	CASSSTGLRETQYF	TGTGCCAGCAGCTCTACAGGGTTACGAGAGACCCAGTACTTC
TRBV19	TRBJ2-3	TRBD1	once	CASSRMGQGSDTQYF	TGTGCCAGTAGTAGAATGGGACAGGGATCAGATACGCAGTATTTT
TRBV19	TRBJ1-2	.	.	CASSTGYGYTF	TGTGCCAGTAGTACAGGGTACGGCTACACCTTC
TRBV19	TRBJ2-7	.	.	CASSIAGTYEQYF	TGTGCCAGTAGTATAGCGGGAACCTACGAGCAGTACTTC
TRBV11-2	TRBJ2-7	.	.	CASSQGLSYEQYF	TGTGCCAGCAGCCAGGGTCTCTCCTACGAGCAGTACTTC
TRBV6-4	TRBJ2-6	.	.	CASSVVSGANVLTF	TGTGCCAGCAGTGTAGTCTCTGGGGCCAACGTCCTGACTTTC
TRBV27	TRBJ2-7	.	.	CASSLTPPYEQYF	TGTGCCAGCAGTTTGACACCGCCCTACGAGCAGTACTTC
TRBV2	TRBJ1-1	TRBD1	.	CASSETGGTGRGEAFF	TGTGCCAGCAGTGAAACGGGTGGGACAGGGAGGGGTGAAGCTTTCTTT
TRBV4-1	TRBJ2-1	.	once	CASSQTRGYNEQFF	TGCGCCAGCAGCCAAACGAGAGGGTACAATGAGCAGTTCTTC
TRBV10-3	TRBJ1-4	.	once	CAIKVAGDEKLFF	TGTGCCATCAAGGTGGCAGGCGATGAAAAACTGTTTTTT
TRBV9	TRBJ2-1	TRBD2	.	CASSAQGLAGEYNEQFF	TGTGCCAGCAGCGCCCAGGGACTAGCGGGGGAATACAATGAGCAGTTCTTC
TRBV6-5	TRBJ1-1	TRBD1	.	CASSWTGGTIEAFF	TGTGCCAGCAGTTGGACAGGGGGCACCATTGAAGCTTTCTTT
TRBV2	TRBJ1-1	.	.	CASPQGKTEAFF	TGTGCCAGCCCACAGGGTAAAACTGAAGCTTTCTTT
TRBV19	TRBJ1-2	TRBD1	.	CASSIQGAYGYTF	TGTGCCAGTAGTATACAGGGGGCGTATGGCTACACCTTC
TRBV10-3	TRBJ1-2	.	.	CATHGEDYGYTF	TGTGCCACCCACGGGGAGGACTATGGCTACACCTTC
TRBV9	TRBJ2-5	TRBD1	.	CASSGGTGGMETQYF	TGTGCCAGCAGCGGAGGGACAGGGGGCATGGAGACCCAGTACTTC
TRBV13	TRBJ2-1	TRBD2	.	CASSLRLAGNNEQFF	TGTGCCAGCAGCTTGAGACTAGCGGGGAACAATGAGCAGTTCTTC
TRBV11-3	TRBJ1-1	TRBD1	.	CASSLSRQGGGTEAFF	TGTGCCAGCAGCTTAAGTCGACAGGGCGGAGGAACTGAAGCTTTCTTT
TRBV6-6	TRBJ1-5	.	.	CAIGSESGSNQPQHF	TGTGCCATCGGGTCGGAGTCTGGGAGCAATCAGCCCCAGCATTTT
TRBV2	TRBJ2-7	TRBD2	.	CASRVSGVSTYEQYF	TGTGCCAGCAGGGTTAGCGGGGTATCTACCTACGAGCAGTACTTC
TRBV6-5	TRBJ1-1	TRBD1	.	CASSYSRGLYTEAFF	TGTGCCAGCAGTTACTCGAGGGGGCTGTACACTGAAGCTTTCTTT
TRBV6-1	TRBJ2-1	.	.	CASSLGRSTYNEQFF	TGTGCCAGCAGTCTGGGGAGGAGCACCTACAATGAGCAGTTCTTC
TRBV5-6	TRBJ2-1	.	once	CASSLSGRNEQFF	TGTGCCAGCAGCTTGTCAGGGCGCAATGAGCAGTTCTTC
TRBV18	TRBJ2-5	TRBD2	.	CASSSTGASGETQYF	TGTGCCAGCTCATCCACCGGGGCTAGCGGGGAGACCCAGTACTTC
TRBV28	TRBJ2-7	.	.	CAAAVGSTGHEQYF	TGTGCCGCAGCGGTCGGAAGTACCGGCCACGAGCAGTACTTC
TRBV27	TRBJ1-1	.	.	CASSSRVGDTEAFF	TGTGCCAGCAGTTCGAGGGTCGGCGACACTGAAGCTTTCTTT
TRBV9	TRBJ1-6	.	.	CASSVDQSYNSPLHF	TGTGCCAGCAGCGTAGACCAGTCCTATAATTCACCCCTCCACTTT
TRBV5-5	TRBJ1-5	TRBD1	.	CASSPGTVNQPQHF	TGTGCCAGCAGCCCCGGGACAGTCAATCAGCCCCAGCATTTT
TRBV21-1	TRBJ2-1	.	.	CASSKAVGHHSYNEQFF	TGTGCCAGCAGCAAAGCGGTGGGACACCACTCCTACAATGAGCAGTTCTTC
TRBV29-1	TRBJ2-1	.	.	CSVGGDSYNEQFF	TGCAGCGTTGGAGGAGACTCCTACAATGAGCAGTTCTTC
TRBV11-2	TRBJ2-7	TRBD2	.	CASSGLADSYEQYF	TGTGCCAGCAGCGGACTAGCGGACTCCTACGAGCAGTACTTC
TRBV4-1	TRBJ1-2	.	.	CASSQDPLANYGYTF	TGCGCCAGCAGCCAAGATCCGCTAGCTAACTATGGCTACACCTTC
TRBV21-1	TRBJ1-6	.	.	CASSKAANSPLHF	TGTGCCAGCAGCAAAGCGGCTAATTCACCCCTCCACTTT
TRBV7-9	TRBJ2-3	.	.	CASSLVLGSTDTQYF	TGTGCCAGCAGCTTAGTCCTAGGCAGCACAGATACGCAGTATTTT
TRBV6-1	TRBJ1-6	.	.	CASSDEGGRYSPLHF	TGTGCCAGCAGTGACGAGGGTGGTAGATATTCACCCCTCCACTTT
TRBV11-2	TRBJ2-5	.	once	CASSLTGIQETQYF	TGTGCCAGCAGCTTAACGGGGATCCAAGAGACCCAGTACTTC
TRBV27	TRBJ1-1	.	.	CASSNRAMNTEAFF	TGTGCCAGCAGTAACAGGGCCATGAACACTGAAGCTTTCTTT
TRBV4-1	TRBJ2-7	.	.	CASSQDRGPTDEQYF	TGCGCCAGCAGCCAAGATCGAGGGCCCACGGACGAGCAGTACTTC
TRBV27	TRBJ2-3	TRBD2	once	CASGRAKDTQYF	TGTGCCAGCGGGAGGGCCAAAGATACGCAGTATTTT
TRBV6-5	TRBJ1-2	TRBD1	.	CASSRRTGLGGYTF	TGTGCCAGCAGTAGGCGGACAGGGTTGGGAGGCTACACCTTC
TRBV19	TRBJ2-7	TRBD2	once	CASSDGLGQHYEQYF	TGTGCCAGTAGTGACGGACTAGGCCAACACTACGAGCAGTACTTC
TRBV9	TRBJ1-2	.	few	CASSASGEGGYTF	TGTGCCAGCAGCGCCAGCGGCGAGGGTGGCTACACCTTC
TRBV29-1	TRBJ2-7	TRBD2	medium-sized	CSVEQREPYEQYF	TGCAGCGTTGAACAGCGGGAGCCCTACGAGCAGTACTTC
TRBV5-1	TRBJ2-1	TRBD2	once	CASSLSGGAYNEQFF	TGCGCCAGCAGCTTAAGCGGGGGGGCCTACAATGAGCAGTTCTTC
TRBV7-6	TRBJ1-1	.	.	CASSLVHSGLQYTEAFF	TGTGCCAGCAGCTTAGTACATTCAGGGTTACAGTACACTGAAGCTTTCTTT
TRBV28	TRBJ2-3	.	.	CASSLDSSTDTQYF	TGTGCCAGCAGTTTGGACAGTTCCACAGATACGCAGTATTTT
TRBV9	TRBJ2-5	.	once	CASSVGSGVPQYF	TGTGCCAGCAGCGTGGGGTCGGGAGTTCCCCAGTACTTC
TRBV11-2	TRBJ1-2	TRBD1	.	CASSHQDREDYGYTF	TGTGCCAGCAGCCACCAGGACAGGGAAGACTATGGCTACACCTTC